This T cell receptor beta chain was documented in a study of identifying expanded T cells in peripheral blood. Study-level findings and limits: Approximately two-week clone count variance significantly increased as total template count grew. About 1.3 clones differed between technical replicates, versus approximately 16 and 20 over time.

The repertoire was sequenced with immunoSEQ multiplex PCR; TCRdb's copy has only in-frame clones and lacks some. The repertoire consists of approximately 97,000 clones, with around 89% occurring once and the leading ten covering roughly an eighth. Germline-derived CDR1 and CDR2 are SGDLS and YYNGEE. The CDR3 length is 17 residues. With 0 bases removed from V and 6 bases from J, the gap between germline ends came to 16 bases. About this clone: The antigen remains undetermined.

The sample comprised blood. The rearrangement links TRBV9 to TRBJ1-6; D is unresolved. The TCR was taken from a person aged 18 to 75 in good health. The CDR3 protein is CASSVGPGAGFNSPLHF. For the CDR3, the DNA is TGTGCCAGCAGCGTAGGCCCGGGAGCGGGATTTAATTCACCCCTCCACTTT.